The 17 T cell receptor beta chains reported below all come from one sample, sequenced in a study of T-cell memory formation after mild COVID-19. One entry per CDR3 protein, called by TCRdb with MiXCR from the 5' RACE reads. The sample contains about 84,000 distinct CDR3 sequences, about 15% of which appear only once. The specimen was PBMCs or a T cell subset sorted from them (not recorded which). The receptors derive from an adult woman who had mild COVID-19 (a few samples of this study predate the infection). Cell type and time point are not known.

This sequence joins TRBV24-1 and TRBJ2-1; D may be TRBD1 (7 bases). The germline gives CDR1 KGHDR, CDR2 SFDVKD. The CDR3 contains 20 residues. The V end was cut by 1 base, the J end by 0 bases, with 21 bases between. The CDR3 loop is CATSDFPLTGAGGSYNEQFF. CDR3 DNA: TGTGCCACCAGTGATTTTCCTTTAACGGGGGCAGGGGGCTCCTACAATGAGCAGTTCTTC.

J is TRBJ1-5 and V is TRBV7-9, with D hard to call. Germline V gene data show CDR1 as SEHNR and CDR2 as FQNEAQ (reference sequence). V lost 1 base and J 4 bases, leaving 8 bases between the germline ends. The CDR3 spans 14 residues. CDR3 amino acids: CASSLDQPNQPQHF. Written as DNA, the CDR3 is TGTGCCAGCAGCTTAGACCAGCCTAATCAGCCCCAGCATTTT.

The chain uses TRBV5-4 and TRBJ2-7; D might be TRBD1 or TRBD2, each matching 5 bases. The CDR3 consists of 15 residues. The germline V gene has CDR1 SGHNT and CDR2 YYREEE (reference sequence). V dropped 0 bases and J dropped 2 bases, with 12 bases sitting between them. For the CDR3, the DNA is TGTGCCAGCAGCTTGGACCGAGAGGGACCCTACGAGCAGTACTTC. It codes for CASSLDREGPYEQYF.

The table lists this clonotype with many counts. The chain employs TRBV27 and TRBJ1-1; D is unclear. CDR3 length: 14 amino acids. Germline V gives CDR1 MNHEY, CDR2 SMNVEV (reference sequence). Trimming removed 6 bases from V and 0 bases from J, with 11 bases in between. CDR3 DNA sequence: TGTGCCAGCAGAGTATTGGGGTTGAACACTGAAGCTTTCTTT. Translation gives CASRVLGLNTEAFF.

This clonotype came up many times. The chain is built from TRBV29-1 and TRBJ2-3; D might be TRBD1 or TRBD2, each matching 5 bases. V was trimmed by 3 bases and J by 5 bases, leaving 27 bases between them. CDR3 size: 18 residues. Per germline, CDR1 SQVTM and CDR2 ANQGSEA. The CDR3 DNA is TGCAGCGTTGAGGGTACCCTCGGACAACGCGGGCCCGAAGATACGCAGTATTTT. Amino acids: CSVEGTLGQRGPEDTQYF.

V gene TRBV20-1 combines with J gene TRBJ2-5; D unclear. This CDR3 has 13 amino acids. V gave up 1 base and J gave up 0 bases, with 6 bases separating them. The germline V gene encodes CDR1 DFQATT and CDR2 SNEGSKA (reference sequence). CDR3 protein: CSARGTDQETQYF. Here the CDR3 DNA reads TGCAGTGCTAGAGGAACAGACCAAGAGACCCAGTACTTC.

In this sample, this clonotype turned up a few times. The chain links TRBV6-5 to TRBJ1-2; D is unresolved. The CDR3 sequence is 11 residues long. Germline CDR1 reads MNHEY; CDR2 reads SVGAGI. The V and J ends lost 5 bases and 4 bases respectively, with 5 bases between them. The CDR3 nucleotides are TGTGCCAGCAGTCACGGCTATGGCTACACCTTC. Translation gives CASSHGYGYTF.

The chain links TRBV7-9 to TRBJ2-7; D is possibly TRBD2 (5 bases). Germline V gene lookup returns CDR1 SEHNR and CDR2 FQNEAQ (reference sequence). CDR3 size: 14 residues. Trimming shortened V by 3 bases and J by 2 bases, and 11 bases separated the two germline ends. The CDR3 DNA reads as TGTGCCAGCAGCTTGGTAGCGTTCCCCTACGAGCAGTACTTC. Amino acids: CASSLVAFPYEQYF.

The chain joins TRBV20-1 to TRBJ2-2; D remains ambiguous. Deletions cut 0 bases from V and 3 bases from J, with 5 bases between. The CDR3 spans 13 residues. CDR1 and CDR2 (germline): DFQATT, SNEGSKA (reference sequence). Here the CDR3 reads CSARDLDTGELFF. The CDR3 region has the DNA TGCAGTGCTAGAGACCTCGACACCGGGGAGCTGTTTTTT.

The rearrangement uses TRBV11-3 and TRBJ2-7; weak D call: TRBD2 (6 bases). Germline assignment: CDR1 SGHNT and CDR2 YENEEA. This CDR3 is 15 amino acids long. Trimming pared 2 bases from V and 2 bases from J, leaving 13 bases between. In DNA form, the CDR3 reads TGTGCCAGCAGCTTACCCGGGAGTCCCCCCTACGAGCAGTACTTC. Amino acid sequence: CASSLPGSPPYEQYF.

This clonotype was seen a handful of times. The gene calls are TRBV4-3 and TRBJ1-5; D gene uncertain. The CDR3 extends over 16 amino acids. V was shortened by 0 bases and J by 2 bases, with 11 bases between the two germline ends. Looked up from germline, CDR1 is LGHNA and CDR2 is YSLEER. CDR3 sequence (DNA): TGCGCCAGCAGCCAAGATGGGAATTTGGGCAATCAGCCCCAGCATTTT. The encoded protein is CASSQDGNLGNQPQHF.

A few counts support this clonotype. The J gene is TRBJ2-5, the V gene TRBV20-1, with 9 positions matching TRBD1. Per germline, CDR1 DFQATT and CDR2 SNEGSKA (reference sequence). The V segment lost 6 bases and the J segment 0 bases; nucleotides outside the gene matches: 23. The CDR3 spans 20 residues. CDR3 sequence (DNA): TGCAGTGCCCGGGGGACAGGGTTGGACGCCGCCCCCGAGGACCAAGAGACCCAGTACTTC. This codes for CSARGTGLDAAPEDQETQYF.

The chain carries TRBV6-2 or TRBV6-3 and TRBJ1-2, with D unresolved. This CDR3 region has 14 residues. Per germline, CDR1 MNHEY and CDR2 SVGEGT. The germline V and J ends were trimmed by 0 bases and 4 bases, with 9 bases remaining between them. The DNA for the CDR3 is TGTGCCAGCAGTTACTCGGCCGGGATCTATGGCTACACCTTC. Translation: CASSYSAGIYGYTF.

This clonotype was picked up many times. In DNA, the CDR3 is TGTGCCAGCAGCTTAGCTGGGTTGGGAGGCGCAGATACGCAGTATTTT. It encodes CASSLAGLGGADTQYF. The rearrangement joins TRBV7-8 to TRBJ2-3, with a tentative D call TRBD2 (6 bases). V was trimmed by 0 bases and J by 4 bases, leaving 14 bases between them. Germline-derived CDR1 and CDR2 are SGHVS and FQNEAQ. The CDR3 length is 16 residues.

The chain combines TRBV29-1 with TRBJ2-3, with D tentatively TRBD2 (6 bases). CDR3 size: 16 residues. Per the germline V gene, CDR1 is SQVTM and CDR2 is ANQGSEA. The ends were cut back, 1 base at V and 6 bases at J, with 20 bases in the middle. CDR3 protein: CSVEGDSRSTTDTQYF. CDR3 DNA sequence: TGCAGCGTTGAAGGGGACTCTCGATCCACAACGGATACGCAGTATTTT.

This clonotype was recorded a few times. The CDR3 sequence is CATSVGLAPDTQYF. DNA of the CDR3: TGTGCCACCAGTGTAGGTCTAGCGCCAGATACGCAGTATTTT. J is TRBJ2-3 and V is TRBV24-1; a weak D match, TRBD2 (6 bases). The ends were cut back, 5 bases at V and 4 bases at J, with 12 bases in the middle. The CDR3 contains 14 residues. Germline V lookup: CDR1 KGHDR, CDR2 SFDVKD.

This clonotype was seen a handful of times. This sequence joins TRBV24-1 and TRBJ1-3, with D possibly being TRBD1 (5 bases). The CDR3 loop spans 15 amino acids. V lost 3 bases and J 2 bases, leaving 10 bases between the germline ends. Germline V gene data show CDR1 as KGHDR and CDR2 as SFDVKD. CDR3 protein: CATSDTQGTGNTIYF. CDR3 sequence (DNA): TGTGCCACCAGTGATACTCAGGGAACTGGAAACACCATATATTTT.